A selection of T cell receptor beta chains follows, all from one sample in a study of early T cells in non-severe SARS-CoV-2 infection. TCRdb re-derived calls from the 5' RACE reads in MiXCR, one entry per CDR3 protein. The sample includes tens of thousands of distinct CDR3 sequences, about 11% seen only once; the top ten take around 11%. This sample comprised whole blood, obtained at baseline. These receptors were obtained from an adult who was a healthcare worker with PCR-confirmed SARS-CoV-2 infection or an uninfected control (not recorded which). Both conserved end residues are part of each CDR3. The D gene is left open where the match is weak. Size is stated for part of the rows, as once, few or many counts, or as a class when the clone is expanded.

D | size | J | V | length | CDR3 | DNA
. | . | TRBJ1-1 | TRBV28 | 11 | CASSFRVEAFF | TGTGCCAGCAGTTTCAGAGTTGAAGCTTTCTTT
TRBD2 | many | TRBJ2-7 | TRBV11-2 | 14 | CASSLGLAAAEQYF | TGTGCCAGCAGCTTAGGACTAGCGGCAGCCGAGCAGTACTTC
. | few | TRBJ2-1 | TRBV5-8 | 14 | CASSFEGTGNEQFF | TGTGCCAGCAGCTTCGAGGGAACCGGCAATGAGCAGTTCTTC
. | few | TRBJ1-1 | TRBV9 | 13 | CASSVNPSTEAFF | TGTGCCAGCAGCGTAAATCCGAGCACTGAAGCTTTCTTT
. | . | TRBJ1-1 | TRBV7-2 | 14 | CASSLGTFNTEAFF | TGTGCCAGCAGCTTAGGGACGTTTAACACTGAAGCTTTCTTT
. | many | TRBJ1-2 | TRBV7-9 | 14 | CASSPLGGSDGYTF | TGTGCCAGCAGCCCCTTGGGGGGAAGTGATGGCTACACCTTC
. | . | TRBJ1-6 | TRBV9 | 15 | CASSVERTRDSPLHF | TGTGCCAGCAGCGTAGAAAGGACGCGGGATTCACCCCTCCACTTT
. | many | TRBJ1-2 | TRBV29-1 | 15 | CSVQGTPGSNYGYTF | TGCAGCGTTCAAGGGACACCCGGATCCAACTATGGCTACACCTTC
TRBD2 | many | TRBJ2-1 | TRBV3-1 | 15 | CASSQALAGSHEQFF | TGTGCCAGCAGCCAAGCACTAGCGGGCTCCCATGAGCAGTTCTTC
TRBD1 | . | TRBJ1-2 | TRBV6-9 | 14 | CASSYLDRVYGYTF | TGTGCCAGCAGTTATTTGGACAGGGTCTATGGCTACACCTTC
. | . | TRBJ1-1 | TRBV7-2 | 13 | CASSRFGGNEAFF | TGTGCCAGCAGCCGCTTCGGAGGGAATGAAGCTTTCTTT
. | many | TRBJ1-2 | TRBV12-3/TRBV12-4 | 14 | CASGPFSKSYGYTF | TGTGCCAGCGGCCCATTTTCGAAATCCTATGGCTACACCTTC
. | . | TRBJ2-7 | TRBV19 | 14 | CASSSRTITYEQYF | TGTGCCAGTAGTTCCCGGACGATTACCTACGAGCAGTACTTC
. | . | TRBJ2-1 | TRBV6-6 | 14 | CASSYGQNFNEQFF | TGTGCCAGCAGTTACGGGCAGAACTTCAATGAGCAGTTCTTC
. | . | TRBJ2-5 | TRBV2 | 13 | CASSAEVGETQYF | TGTGCCAGCAGTGCGGAGGTGGGAGAGACCCAGTACTTC
. | many | TRBJ2-5 | TRBV3-1 | 16 | CASSLAQNGLQETQYF | TGTGCCAGCAGCCTTGCACAGAATGGGCTCCAAGAGACCCAGTACTTC